The 4 T cell receptor beta chains in this list originate from one sample, sequenced in a study of blood T cell repertoires in COVID-19. Sequencing used immunoSEQ multiplex PCR; TCRdb keeps in-frame clones, though not all of them. The sample carries about 77,000 clones, approximately 88% recorded once. Material for sequencing was peripheral blood. The receptors were sampled from a woman older than 75 with acute or convalescent COVID-19.

V and J are TRBV7-9 and TRBJ1-2; 8 bases map to TRBD1. Trimming removed 7 bases from V and 7 bases from J; junction bases left unmatched: 8. The CDR3 is 13 amino acids. Germline CDR1 reads SEHNR; CDR2 reads FQNEAQ (reference sequence). The CDR3 loop is CASTMDRVGGYTF. CDR3 DNA sequence: TGTGCCAGCACTATGGACAGGGTTGGTGGCTACACCTTC.

The V and J genes are TRBV4-2 and TRBJ2-3; 13 bases match TRBD2. CDR1 and CDR2 from the germline V gene are LGHNA and YNFKEQ. The CDR3 runs to 19 residues. The trim removed 2 bases at V and 1 base at J, leaving 9 bases unmatched. The CDR3 sequence: CASSQSPRTSGSGTDTQYF. The CDR3 DNA reads TGTGCCAGCAGCCAATCTCCGAGGACTAGCGGGAGCGGCACAGATACGCAGTATTTT.

This clone came up once. The genes are TRBV10-3 and TRBJ1-6; 10 bases line up with TRBD1. Trimming at V came to 6 bases and at J to 5 bases, leaving 4 bases not matched to a gene. The CDR3 sequence is 15 residues long. Germline loops: CDR1 ENHRY, CDR2 SYGVKD. In DNA, the CDR3 is TGTGCCATCAGGGGCGGGACAGGGGATAATTCACCCCTCCACTTT. It specifies CAIRGGTGDNSPLHF.

This clone was detected a few times. The gene calls are TRBV19 and TRBJ1-1; D unclear. V was shortened by 1 base and J by 1 base, with 4 bases between the two germline ends. Looked up from germline, CDR1 is LNHDA and CDR2 is SQIVND (reference sequence). This CDR3 comprises 13 residues. The CDR3 here is CASSIGQNTEAFF. The CDR3 bases are TGTGCCAGTAGTATAGGACAGAACACTGAAGCTTTCTTT.